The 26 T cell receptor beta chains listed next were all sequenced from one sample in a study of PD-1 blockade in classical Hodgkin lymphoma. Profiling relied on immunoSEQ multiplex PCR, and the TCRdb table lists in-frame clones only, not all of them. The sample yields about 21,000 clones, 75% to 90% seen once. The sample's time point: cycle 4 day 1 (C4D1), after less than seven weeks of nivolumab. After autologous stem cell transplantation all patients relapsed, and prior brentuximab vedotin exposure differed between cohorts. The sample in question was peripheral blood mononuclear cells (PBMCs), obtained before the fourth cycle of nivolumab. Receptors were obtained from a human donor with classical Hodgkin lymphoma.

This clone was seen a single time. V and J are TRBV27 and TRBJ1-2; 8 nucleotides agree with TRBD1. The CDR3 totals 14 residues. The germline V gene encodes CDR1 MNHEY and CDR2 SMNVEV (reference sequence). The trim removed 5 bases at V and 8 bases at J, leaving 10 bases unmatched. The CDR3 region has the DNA TGTGCCAGCAGTCGCAGGGGGCGGTCTAACGGCTACACCTTC. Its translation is CASSRRGRSNGYTF.

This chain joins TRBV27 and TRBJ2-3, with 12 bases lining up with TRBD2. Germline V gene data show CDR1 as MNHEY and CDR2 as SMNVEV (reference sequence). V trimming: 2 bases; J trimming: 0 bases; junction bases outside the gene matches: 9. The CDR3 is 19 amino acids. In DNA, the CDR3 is TGTGCCAGCAGTTTAATGGGACTAGCGGGTTCCTCTAGCACAGATACGCAGTATTTT. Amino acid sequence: CASSLMGLAGSSSTDTQYF.

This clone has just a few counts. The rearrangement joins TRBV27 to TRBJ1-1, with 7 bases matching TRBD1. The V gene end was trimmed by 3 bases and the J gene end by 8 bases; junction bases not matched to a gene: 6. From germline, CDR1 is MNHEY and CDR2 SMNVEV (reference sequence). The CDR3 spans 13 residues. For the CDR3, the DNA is TGTGCCAGCAGTTTCTTGGACAGGACGGAAGCTTTCTTT. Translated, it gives CASSFLDRTEAFF.

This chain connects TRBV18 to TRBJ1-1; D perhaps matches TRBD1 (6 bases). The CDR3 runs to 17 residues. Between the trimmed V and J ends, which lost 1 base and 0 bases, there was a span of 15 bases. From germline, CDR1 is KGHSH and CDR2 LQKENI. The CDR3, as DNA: TGTGCCAGCTCACCACGGAGGTCCGACAGGTTGAACACTGAAGCTTTCTTT. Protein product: CASSPRRSDRLNTEAFF.

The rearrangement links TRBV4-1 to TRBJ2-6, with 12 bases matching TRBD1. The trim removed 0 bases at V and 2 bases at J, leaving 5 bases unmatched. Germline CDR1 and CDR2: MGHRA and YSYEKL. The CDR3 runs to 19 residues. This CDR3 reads CASSQDWGQGAAGANVLTF. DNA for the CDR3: TGCGCCAGCAGCCAAGATTGGGGACAGGGGGCAGCTGGGGCCAACGTCCTGACTTTC.

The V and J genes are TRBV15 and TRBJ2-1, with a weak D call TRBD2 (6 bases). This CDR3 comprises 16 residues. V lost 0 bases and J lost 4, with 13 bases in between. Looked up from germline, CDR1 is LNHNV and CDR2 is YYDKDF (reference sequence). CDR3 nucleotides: TGTGCCACCAGCAGAGATCGGCGGGACGGGTACAATGAGCAGTTCTTC. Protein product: CATSRDRRDGYNEQFF.

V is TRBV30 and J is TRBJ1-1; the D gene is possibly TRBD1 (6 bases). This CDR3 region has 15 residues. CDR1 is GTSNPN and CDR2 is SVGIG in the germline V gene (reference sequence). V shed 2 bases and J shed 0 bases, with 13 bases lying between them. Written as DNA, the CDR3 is TGTGCCTGGAGTAGGCAGGGGTACATGAACACTGAAGCTTTCTTT. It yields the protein CAWSRQGYMNTEAFF.

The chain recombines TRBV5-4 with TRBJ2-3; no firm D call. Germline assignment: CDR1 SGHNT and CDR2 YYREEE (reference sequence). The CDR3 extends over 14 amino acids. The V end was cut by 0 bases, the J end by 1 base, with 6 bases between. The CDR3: CASSLGLGTDTQYF. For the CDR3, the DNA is TGTGCCAGCAGCTTGGGCCTAGGCACAGATACGCAGTATTTT.

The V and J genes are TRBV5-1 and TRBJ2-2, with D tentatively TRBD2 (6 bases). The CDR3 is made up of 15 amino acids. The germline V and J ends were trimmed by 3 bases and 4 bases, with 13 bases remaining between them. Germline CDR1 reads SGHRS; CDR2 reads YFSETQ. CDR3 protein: CASSSDGDFTGELFF. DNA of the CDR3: TGCGCCAGCAGCTCCGACGGGGACTTCACCGGGGAGCTGTTTTTT.

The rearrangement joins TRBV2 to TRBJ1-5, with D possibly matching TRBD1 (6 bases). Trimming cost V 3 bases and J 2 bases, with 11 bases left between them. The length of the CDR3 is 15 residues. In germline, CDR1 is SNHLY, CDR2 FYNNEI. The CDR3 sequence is CASSDIGQRNQPQHF. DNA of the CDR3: TGTGCCAGCAGTGACATCGGACAGCGCAATCAGCCCCAGCATTTT.

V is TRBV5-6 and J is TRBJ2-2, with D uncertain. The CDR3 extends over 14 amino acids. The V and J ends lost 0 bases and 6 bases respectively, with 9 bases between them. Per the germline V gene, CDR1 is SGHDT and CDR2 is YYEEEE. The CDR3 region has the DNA TGTGCCAGCAGCTTGGGCAGGTCGTCCGGGGAGCTGTTTTTT. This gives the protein CASSLGRSSGELFF.

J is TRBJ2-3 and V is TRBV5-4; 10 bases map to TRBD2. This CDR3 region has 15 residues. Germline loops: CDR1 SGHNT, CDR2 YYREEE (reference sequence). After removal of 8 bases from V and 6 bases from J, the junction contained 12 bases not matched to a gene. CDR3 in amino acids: CARRASGRGVDTQYF. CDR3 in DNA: TGTGCCAGGAGGGCTAGCGGGAGAGGCGTGGATACGCAGTATTTT.

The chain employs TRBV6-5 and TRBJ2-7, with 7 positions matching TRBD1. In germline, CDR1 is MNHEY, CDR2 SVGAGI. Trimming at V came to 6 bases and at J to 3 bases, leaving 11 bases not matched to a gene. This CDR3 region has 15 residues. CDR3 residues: CASSLGQLSYYEQYF. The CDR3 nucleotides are TGTGCCAGCAGCTTGGGACAGCTAAGCTACTACGAGCAGTACTTC.

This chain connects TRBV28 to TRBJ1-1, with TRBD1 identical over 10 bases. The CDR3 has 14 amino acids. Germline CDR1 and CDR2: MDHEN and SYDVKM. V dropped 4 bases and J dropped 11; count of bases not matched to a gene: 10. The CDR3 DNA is TGTGCCAGCAGTTCCGCCGCGGACAGGGGGAGTGCTTTCTTT. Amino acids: CASSSAADRGSAFF.

The chain's CDR3 is CASSPQPGRLANYGYTF. DNA of the CDR3: TGTGCCAGCTCACCACAACCAGGGCGATTAGCTAACTATGGCTACACCTTC. The chain recombines TRBV18 with TRBJ1-2; a possible D gene is TRBD1 (5 bases). The CDR3 sequence is 17 residues long. Trimming shortened V by 1 base and J by 0 bases, and 15 bases separated the two germline ends. Germline assignment: CDR1 KGHSH and CDR2 LQKENI.

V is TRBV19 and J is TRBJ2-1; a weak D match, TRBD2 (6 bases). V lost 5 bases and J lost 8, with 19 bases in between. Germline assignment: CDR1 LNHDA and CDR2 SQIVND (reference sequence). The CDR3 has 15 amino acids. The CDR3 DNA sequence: TGTGCCAGTAGTCCTAGGCGGGAACTTGGTCATGAGCAGTTCTTC. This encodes CASSPRRELGHEQFF.

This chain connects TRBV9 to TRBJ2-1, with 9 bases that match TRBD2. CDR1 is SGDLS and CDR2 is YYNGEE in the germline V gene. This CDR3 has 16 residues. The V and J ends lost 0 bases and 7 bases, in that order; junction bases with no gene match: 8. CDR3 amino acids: CASSVATRGGGNEQFF. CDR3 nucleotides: TGTGCCAGCAGCGTAGCAACGCGGGGGGGCGGGAATGAGCAGTTCTTC.

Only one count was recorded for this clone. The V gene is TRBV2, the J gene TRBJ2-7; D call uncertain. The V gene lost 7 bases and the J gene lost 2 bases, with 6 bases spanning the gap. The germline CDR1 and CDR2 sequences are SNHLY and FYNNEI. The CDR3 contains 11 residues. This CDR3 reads CASKPTYEQYF. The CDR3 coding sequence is TGTGCCAGCAAGCCTACCTACGAGCAGTACTTC. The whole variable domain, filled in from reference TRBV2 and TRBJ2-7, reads EPEVTQTPSHQVTQMGQEVILRCVPISNHLYFYWYRQILGQKVEFLVSFYNNEISEKSEIFDDQFSVERPDGSNFTLKIRSTKLEDSAMYFCASKPTYEQYFGPGTRLTVT.

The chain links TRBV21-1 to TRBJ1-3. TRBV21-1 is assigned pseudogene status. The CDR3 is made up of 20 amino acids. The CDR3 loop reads CASSHEVEVGSLFSGNTIYF. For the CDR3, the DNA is TGTGCCAGCAGCCACGAAGTGGAGGTCGGCAGTCTCTTTTCTGGAAACACCATATATTTT.

The CDR3 sequence is CAWSLGRGSNQPQHF. The CDR3 bases are TGTGCCTGGTCTCTGGGCCGGGGTAGCAATCAGCCCCAGCATTTT. The rearrangement joins TRBV30 to TRBJ1-5; D is undetermined. V was pared by 5 bases and J by 0 bases, with 14 bases between. The CDR3 runs to 15 residues. Germline V gene data show CDR1 as GTSNPN and CDR2 as SVGIG (reference sequence). Complete variable domain (other parts from reference TRBV30 and TRBJ1-5): SQTIHQWPATLVQPVGSPLSLECTVEGTSNPNLYWYRQAAGRGLQLLFYSVGIGQISSEVPQNLSASRPQDRQFILSSKKLLLSDSGFYLCAWSLGRGSNQPQHFGDGTRLSIL.

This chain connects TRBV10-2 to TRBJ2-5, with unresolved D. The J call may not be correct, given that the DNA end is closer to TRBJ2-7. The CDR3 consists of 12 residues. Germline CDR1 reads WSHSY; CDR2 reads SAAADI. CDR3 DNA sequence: TGCGCCAGCAGTGGGGGCTCCTACGAGCAGTACTTC. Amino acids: CASSGGSYEQYF.

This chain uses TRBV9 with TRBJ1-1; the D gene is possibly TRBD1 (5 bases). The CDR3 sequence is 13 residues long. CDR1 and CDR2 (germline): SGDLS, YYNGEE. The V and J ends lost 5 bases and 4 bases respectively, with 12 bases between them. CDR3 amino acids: CASRPGSSTEAFF. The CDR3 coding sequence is TGTGCCAGCAGGCCAGGGTCGAGCACTGAAGCTTTCTTT.

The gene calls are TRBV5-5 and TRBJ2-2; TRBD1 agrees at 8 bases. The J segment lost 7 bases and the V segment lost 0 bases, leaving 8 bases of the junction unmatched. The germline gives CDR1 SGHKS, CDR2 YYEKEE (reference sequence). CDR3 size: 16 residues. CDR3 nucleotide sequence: TGTGCCAGCAGCTTGGCCGGGACAGGATTGGGCGGGGAGCTGTTTTTT. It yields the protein CASSLAGTGLGGELFF.

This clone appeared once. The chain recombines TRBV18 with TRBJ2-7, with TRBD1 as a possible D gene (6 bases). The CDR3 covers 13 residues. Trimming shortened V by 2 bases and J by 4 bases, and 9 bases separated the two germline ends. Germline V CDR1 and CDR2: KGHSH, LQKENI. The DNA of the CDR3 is TGTGCCAGCTCACCAGTCAGGGGTTACGAGCAGTACTTC. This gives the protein CASSPVRGYEQYF.

Here the CDR3 reads CASSGRDRVGGELFF. The CDR3 coding sequence is TGTGCCAGCAGCGGCCGGGACAGGGTTGGCGGGGAGCTGTTTTTT. The rearrangement joins TRBV9 to TRBJ2-2; 9 positions match TRBD1. The CDR3 runs to 15 residues. The V gene end was trimmed by 3 bases and the J gene end by 7 bases; junction bases not matched to a gene: 7. Looked up from germline, CDR1 is SGDLS and CDR2 is YYNGEE. Based on the CDR3 plus reference TRBV9 and TRBJ2-2, the full variable domain is DSGVTQTPKHLITATGQRVTLRCSPRSGDLSVYWYQQSLDQGLQFLIQYYNGEERAKGNILERFSAQQFPDLHSELNLSSLELGDSALYFCASSGRDRVGGELFFGEGSRLTVL.

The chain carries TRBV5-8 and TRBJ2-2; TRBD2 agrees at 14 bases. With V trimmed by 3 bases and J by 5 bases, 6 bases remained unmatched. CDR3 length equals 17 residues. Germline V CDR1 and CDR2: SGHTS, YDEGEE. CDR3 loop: CASSWGLAGVDTGELFF. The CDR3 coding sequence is TGTGCCAGCAGCTGGGGACTAGCGGGAGTTGATACCGGGGAGCTGTTTTTT.